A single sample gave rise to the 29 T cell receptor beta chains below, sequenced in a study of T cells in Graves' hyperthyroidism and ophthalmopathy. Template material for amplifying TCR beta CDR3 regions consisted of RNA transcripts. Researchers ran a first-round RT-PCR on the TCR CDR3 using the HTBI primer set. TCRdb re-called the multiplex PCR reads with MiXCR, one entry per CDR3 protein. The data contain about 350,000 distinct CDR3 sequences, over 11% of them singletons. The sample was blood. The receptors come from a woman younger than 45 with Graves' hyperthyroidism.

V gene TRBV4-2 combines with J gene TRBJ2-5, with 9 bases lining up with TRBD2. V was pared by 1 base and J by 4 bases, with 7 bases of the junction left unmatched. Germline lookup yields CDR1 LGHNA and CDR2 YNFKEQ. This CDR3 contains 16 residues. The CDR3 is CASSQANEGLAETQYF. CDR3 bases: TGTGCCAGCAGCCAAGCGAACGAGGGACTAGCAGAGACCCAGTACTTC.

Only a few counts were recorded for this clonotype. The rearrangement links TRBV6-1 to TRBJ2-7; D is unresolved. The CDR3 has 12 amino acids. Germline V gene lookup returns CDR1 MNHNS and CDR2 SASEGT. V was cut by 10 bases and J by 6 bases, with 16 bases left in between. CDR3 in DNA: TGTGCCACCGGGCCATTTACGGGCGAGCAGTACTTC. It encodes CATGPFTGEQYF.

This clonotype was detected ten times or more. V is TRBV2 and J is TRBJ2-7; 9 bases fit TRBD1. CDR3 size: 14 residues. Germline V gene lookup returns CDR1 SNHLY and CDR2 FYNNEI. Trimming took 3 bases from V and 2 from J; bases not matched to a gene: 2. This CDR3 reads CASSETGGPYEQYF. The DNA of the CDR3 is TGTGCCAGCAGTGAGACAGGGGGTCCCTACGAGCAGTACTTC.

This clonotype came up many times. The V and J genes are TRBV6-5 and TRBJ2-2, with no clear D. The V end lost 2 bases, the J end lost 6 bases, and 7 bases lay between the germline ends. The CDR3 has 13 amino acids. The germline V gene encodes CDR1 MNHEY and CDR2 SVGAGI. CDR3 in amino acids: CASSYNSPGELFF. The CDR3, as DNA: TGTGCCAGCAGTTACAACTCCCCCGGGGAGCTGTTTTTT.

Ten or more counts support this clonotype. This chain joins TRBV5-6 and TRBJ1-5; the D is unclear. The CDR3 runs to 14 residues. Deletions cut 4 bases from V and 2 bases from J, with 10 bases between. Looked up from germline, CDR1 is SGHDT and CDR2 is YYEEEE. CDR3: CASSRNGGNQPQHF. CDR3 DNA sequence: TGTGCCAGCAGCCGAAATGGTGGCAATCAGCCCCAGCATTTT. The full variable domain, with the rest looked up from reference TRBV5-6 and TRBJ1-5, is DAGVTQSPTHLIKTRGQQVTLRCSPKSGHDTVSWYQQALGQGPQFIFQYYEEEERQRGNFPDRFSGHQFPNYSSELNVNALLLGDSALYLCASSRNGGNQPQHFGDGTRLSIL.

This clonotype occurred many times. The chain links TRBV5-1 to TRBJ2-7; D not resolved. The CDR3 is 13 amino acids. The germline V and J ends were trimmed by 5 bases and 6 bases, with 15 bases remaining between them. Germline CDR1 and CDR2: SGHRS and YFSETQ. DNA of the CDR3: TGCGCCAGCAGAACCGGGTCGACGGGCGAGCAGTACTTC. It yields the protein CASRTGSTGEQYF.

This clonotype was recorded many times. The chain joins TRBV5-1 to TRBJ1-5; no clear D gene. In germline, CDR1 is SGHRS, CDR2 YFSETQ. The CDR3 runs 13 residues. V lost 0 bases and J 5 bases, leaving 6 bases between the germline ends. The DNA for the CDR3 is TGCGCCAGCAGCTTGGTTGTGGATCAGCCCCAGCATTTT. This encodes CASSLVVDQPQHF.

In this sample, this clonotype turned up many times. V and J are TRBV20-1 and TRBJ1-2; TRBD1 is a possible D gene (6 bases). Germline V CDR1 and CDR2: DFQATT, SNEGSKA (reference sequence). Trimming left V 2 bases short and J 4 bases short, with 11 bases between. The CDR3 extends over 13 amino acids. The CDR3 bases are TGCAGTGCTAGAAACAGGGCCCTCTATGGCTACACCTTC. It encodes CSARNRALYGYTF.

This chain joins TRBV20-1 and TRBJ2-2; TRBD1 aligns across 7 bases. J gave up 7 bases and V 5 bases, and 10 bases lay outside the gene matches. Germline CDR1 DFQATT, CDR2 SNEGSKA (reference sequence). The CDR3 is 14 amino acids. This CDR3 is CSAPLQGWSGELFF. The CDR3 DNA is TGCAGTGCTCCCTTACAGGGGTGGAGCGGGGAGCTGTTTTTT.

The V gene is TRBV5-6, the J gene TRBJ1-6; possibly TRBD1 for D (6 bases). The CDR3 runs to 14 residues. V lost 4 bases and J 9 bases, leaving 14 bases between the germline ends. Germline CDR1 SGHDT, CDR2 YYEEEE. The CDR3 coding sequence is TGTGCCAGCAGCCTTCAGGGGCTCGGTTCACCCCTCCACTTT. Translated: CASSLQGLGSPLHF.

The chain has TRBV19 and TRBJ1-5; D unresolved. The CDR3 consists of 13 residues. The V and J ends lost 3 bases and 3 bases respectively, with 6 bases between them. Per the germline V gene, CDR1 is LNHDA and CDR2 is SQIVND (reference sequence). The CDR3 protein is CASSIVVNQPQHF. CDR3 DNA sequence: TGTGCCAGTAGTATCGTAGTCAATCAGCCCCAGCATTTT.

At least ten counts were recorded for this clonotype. For the CDR3, the DNA is TGTGCCATCAGTGAGCCTCTCCCTACTAGCGGGAGTTACAATGAGCAGTTCTTC. Translating it yields CAISEPLPTSGSYNEQFF. The rearrangement uses TRBV10-3 and TRBJ2-1, with 11 bases aligning to TRBD2. This CDR3 contains 18 residues. V lost 2 bases, J lost 4 bases, and 10 bases stayed unmatched. Germline V gives CDR1 ENHRY, CDR2 SYGVKD.

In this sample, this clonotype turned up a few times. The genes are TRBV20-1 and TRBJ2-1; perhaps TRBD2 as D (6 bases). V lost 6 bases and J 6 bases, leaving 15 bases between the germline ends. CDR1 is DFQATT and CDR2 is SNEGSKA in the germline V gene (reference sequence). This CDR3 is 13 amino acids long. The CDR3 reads CSAPIQGGNEQFF. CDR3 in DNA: TGCAGTGCCCCCATTCAGGGAGGCAATGAGCAGTTCTTC.

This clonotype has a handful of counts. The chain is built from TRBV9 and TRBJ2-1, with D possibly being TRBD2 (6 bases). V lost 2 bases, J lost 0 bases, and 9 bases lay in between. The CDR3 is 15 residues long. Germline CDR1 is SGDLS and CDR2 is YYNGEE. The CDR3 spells CASSVGSTSYNEQFF. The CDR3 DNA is TGTGCCAGCAGCGTCGGGAGTACCTCCTACAATGAGCAGTTCTTC.

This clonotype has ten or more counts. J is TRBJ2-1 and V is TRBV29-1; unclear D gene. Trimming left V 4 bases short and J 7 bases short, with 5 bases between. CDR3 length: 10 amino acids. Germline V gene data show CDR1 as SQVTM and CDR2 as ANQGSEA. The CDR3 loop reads CSVGENEQFF. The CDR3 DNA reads TGCAGCGTTGGTGAAAATGAGCAGTTCTTC.

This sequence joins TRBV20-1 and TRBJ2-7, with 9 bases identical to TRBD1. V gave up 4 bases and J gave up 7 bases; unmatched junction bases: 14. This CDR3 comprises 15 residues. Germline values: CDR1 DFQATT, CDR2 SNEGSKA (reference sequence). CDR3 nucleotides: TGCAGTGCTACACAACCAGGGACAGGGTTACGAGAGCAGTACTTC. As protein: CSATQPGTGLREQYF.

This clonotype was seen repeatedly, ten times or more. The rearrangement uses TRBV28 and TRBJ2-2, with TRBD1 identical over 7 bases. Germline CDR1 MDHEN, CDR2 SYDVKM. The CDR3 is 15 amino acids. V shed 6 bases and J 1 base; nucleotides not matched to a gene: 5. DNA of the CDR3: TGTGCCAGCAGGTCACAGGGGCTGAACACCGGGGAGCTGTTTTTT. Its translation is CASRSQGLNTGELFF.

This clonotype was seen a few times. The CDR3 DNA follows: TGTGCCAGCTCACCGCGGGTCCCTGCGAACACCGGGGAGCTGTTTTTT. Translation gives CASSPRVPANTGELFF. This chain uses TRBV18 with TRBJ2-2, with a tentative D call TRBD2 (5 bases). Germline values: CDR1 KGHSH, CDR2 LQKENI. Between the trimmed V and J ends, which lost 3 bases and 0 bases, there was a span of 11 bases. The length of the CDR3 is 16 residues.

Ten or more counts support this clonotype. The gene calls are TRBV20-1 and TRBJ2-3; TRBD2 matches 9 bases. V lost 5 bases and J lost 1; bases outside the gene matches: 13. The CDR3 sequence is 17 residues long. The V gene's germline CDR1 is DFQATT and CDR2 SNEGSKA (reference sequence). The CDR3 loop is CSARPASGNARTDTQYF. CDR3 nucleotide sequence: TGCAGTGCTCGTCCGGCTAGCGGGAACGCACGCACAGATACGCAGTATTTT.

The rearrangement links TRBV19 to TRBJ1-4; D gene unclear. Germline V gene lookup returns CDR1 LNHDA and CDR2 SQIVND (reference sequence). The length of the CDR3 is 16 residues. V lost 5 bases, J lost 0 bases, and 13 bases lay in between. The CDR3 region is CASSSDLLTTNEKLFF. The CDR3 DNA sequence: TGTGCCAGTAGTTCCGACCTCCTTACAACTAATGAAAAACTGTTTTTT.

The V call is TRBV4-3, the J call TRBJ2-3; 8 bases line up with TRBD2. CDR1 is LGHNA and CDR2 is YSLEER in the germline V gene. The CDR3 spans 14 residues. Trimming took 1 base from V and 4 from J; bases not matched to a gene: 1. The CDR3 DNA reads TGCGCCAGCAGCCAAGCAGCGGGGGCAGATACGCAGTATTTT. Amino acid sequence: CASSQAAGADTQYF.

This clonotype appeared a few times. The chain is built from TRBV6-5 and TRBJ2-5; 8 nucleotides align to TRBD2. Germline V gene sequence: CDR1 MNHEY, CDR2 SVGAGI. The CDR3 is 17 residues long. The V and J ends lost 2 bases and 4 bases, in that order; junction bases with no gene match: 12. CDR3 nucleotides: TGTGCCAGCAGTTACCTCAATGGTCTGCGGGAGGTAGAGACCCAGTACTTC. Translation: CASSYLNGLREVETQYF.

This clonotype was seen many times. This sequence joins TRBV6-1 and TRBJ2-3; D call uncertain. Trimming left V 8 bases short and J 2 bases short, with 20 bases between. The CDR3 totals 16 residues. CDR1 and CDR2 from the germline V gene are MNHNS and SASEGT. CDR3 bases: TGTGCCAGCTTCTTCGAAGGACGGCGTCCCACAGATACGCAGTATTTT. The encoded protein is CASFFEGRRPTDTQYF.

The CDR3 loop reads CASTFGGIGEKLFF. CDR3 nucleotide sequence: TGTGCCAGCACCTTCGGGGGCATAGGTGAAAAACTGTTTTTT. V is TRBV28 and J is TRBJ1-4, with D possibly matching TRBD1 (6 bases). This CDR3 is 14 amino acids long. Germline CDR1 and CDR2: MDHEN and SYDVKM. With 7 bases removed from V and 7 bases from J, the gap between germline ends came to 16 bases.

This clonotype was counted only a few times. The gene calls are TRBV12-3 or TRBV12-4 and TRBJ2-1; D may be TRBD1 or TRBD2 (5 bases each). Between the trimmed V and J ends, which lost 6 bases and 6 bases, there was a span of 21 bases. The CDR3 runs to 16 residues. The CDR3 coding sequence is TGTGCCAGCAGCCCACGACGGAATTGGGGGTCCAATGAGCAGTTCTTC. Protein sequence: CASSPRRNWGSNEQFF.

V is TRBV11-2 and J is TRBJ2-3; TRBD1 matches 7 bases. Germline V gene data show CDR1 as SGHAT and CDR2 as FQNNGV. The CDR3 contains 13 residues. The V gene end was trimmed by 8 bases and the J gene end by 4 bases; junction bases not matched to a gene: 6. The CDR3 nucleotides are TGTGCCAGCGGTGACAGGGTAGCAGATACGCAGTATTTT. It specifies CASGDRVADTQYF.

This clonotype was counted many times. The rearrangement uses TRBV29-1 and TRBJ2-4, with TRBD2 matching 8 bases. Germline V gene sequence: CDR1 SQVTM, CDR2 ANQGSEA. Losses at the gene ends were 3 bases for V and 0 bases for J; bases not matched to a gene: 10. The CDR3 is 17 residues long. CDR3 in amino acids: CSVEGSGINLAKNIQYF. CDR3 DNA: TGCAGCGTTGAGGGTAGCGGGATAAATCTAGCCAAAAACATTCAGTACTTC.

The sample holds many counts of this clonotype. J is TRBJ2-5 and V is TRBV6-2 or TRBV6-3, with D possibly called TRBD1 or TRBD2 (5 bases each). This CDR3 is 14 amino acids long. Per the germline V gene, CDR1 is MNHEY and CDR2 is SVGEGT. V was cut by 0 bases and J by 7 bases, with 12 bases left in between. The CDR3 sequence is CASSYSIEGRTQYF. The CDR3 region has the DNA TGTGCCAGCAGTTACTCGATAGAGGGGAGGACCCAGTACTTC.

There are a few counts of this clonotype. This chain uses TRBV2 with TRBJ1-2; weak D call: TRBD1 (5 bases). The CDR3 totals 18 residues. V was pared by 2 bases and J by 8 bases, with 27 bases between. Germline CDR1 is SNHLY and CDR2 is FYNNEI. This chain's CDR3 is CASSERSPGASKSGGYTF. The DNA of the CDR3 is TGTGCCAGCAGTGAACGGTCACCCGGGGCTTCCAAGTCTGGCGGCTACACCTTC. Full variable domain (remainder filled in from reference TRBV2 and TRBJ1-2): EPEVTQTPSHQVTQMGQEVILRCVPISNHLYFYWYRQILGQKVEFLVSFYNNEISEKSEIFDDQFSVERPDGSNFTLKIRSTKLEDSAMYFCASSERSPGASKSGGYTFGSGTRLTVV.